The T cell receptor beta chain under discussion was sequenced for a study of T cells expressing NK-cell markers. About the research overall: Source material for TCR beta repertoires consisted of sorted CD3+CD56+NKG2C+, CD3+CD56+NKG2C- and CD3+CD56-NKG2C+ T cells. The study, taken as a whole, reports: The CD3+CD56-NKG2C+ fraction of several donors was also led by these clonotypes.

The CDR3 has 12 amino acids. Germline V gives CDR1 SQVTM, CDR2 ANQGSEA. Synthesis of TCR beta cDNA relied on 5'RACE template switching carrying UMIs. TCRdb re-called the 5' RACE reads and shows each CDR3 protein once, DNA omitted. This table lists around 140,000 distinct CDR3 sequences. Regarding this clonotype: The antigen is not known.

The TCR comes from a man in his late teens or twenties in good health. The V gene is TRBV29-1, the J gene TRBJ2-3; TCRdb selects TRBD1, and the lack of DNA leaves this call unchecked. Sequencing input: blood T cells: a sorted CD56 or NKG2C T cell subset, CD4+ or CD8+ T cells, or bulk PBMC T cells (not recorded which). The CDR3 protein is CSVTDRADTQYF.